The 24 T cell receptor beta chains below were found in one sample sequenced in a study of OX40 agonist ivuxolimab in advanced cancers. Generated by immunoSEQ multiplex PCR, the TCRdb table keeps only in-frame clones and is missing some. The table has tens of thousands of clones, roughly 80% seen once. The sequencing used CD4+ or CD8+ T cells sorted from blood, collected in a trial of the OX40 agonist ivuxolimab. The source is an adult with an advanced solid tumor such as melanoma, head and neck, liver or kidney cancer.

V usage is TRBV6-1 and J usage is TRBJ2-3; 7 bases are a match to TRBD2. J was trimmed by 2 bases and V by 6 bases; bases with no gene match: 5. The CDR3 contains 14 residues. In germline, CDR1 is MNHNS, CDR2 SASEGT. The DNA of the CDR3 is TGTGCCAGCAGACGAGGACTAGACACAGATACGCAGTATTTT. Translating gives CASRRGLDTDTQYF.

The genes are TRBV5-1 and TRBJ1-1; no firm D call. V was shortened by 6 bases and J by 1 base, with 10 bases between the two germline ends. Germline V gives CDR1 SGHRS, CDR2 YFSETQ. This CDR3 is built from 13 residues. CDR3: CASMISGNTEAFF. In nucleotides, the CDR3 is TGCGCCAGCATGATATCAGGGAACACTGAAGCTTTCTTT.

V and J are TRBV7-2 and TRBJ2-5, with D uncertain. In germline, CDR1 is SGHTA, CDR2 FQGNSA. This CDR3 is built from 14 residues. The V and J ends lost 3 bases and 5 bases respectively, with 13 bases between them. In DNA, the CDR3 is TGTGCCAGCAGCTTGAACTCTCCACCGGAGACCCAGTACTTC. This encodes CASSLNSPPETQYF.

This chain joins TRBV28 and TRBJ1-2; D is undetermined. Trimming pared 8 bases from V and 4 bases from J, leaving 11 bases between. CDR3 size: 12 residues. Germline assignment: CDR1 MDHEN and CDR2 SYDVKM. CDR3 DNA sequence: TGTGCCAGCGAGGGTCTCGTCTATGGCTACACCTTC. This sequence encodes CASEGLVYGYTF.

DNA for the CDR3: TGTGCCAGCAGCTTAATGGCAGGCTATGGCTACACCTTC. This sequence encodes CASSLMAGYGYTF. The chain is built from TRBV7-3 and TRBJ1-2, with D uncertain. V was pared by 1 base and J by 4 bases, with 7 bases between. Germline CDR1 is SGHTA and CDR2 is FQGTGA. The length of the CDR3 is 13 residues.

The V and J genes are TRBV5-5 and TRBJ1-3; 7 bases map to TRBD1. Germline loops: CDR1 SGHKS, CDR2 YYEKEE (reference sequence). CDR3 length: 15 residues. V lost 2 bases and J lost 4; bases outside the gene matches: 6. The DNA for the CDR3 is TGTGCCAGCAGCTTAGCGAGGGGGCTAGGAAACACCATATATTTT. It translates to CASSLARGLGNTIYF. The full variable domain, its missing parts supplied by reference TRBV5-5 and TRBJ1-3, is DAGVTQSPTHLIKTRGQQVTLRCSPISGHKSVSWYQQVLGQGPQFIFQYYEKEERGRGNFPDRFSARQFPNYSSELNVNALLLGDSALYLCASSLARGLGNTIYFGEGSWLTVV.

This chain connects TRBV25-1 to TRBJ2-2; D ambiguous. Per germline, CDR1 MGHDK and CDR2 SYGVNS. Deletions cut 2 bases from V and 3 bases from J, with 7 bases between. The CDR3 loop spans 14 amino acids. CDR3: CASSEDSHTGELFF. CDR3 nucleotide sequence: TGTGCCAGCAGTGAAGATTCACACACCGGGGAGCTGTTTTTT.

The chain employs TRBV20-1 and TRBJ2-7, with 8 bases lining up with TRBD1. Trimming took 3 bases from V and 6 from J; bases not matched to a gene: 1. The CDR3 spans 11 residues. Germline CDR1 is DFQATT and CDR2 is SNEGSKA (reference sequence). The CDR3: CSARTGVEQYF. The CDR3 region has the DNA TGCAGTGCTAGGACAGGGGTCGAGCAGTACTTC.

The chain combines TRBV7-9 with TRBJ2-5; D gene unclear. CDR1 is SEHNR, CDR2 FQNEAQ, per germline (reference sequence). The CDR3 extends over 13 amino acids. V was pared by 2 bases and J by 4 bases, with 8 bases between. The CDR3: CASSLSISETQYF. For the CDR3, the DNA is TGTGCCAGCAGCTTAAGTATTTCAGAGACCCAGTACTTC. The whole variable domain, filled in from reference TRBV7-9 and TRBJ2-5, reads DTGVSQNPRHKITKRGQNVTFRCDPISEHNRLYWYRQTLGQGPEFLTYFQNEAQLEKSRLLSDRFSAERPKGSFSTLEIQRTEQGDSAMYLCASSLSISETQYFGPGTRLLVL.

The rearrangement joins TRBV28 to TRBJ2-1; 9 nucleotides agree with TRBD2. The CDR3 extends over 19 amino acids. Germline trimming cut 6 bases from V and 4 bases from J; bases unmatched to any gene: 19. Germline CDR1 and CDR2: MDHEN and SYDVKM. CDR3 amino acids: CASRLALGGGVVRYNEQFF. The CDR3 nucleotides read TGTGCCAGCAGGTTGGCCTTGGGCGGGGGGGTCGTCAGGTACAATGAGCAGTTCTTC.

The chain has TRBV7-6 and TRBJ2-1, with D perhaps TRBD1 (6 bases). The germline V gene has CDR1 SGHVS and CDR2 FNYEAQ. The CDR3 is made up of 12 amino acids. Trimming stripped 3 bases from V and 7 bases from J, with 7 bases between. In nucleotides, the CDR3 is TGTGCCAGCAGCTTCCAGGGGAATGAGCAGTTCTTC. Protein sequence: CASSFQGNEQFF.

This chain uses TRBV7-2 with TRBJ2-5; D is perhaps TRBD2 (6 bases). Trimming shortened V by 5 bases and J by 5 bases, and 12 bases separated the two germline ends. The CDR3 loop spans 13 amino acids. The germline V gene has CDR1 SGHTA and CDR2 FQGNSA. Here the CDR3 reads CASSLLARETQYF. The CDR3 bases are TGTGCCAGCAGCCTTCTAGCGAGGGAGACCCAGTACTTC.

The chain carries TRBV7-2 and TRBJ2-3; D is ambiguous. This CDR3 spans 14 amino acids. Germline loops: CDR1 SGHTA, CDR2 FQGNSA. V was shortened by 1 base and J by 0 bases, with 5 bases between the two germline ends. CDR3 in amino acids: CASSLGPSTDTQYF. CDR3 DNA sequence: TGTGCCAGCAGCTTAGGTCCTAGCACAGATACGCAGTATTTT.

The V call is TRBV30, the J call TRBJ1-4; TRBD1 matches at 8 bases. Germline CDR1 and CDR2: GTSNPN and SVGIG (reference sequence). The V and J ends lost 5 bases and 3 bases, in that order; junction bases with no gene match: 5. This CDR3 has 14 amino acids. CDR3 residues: CAWGNRGANEKLFF. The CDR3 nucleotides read TGTGCCTGGGGGAACAGGGGGGCTAATGAAAAACTGTTTTTT.

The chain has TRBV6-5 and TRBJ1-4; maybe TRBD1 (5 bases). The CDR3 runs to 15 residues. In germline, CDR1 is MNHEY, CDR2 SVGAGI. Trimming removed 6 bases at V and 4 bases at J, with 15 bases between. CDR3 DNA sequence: TGTGCCAGCAGCCCCCGGGGGACCTTTAATGAAAAACTGTTTTTT. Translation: CASSPRGTFNEKLFF.

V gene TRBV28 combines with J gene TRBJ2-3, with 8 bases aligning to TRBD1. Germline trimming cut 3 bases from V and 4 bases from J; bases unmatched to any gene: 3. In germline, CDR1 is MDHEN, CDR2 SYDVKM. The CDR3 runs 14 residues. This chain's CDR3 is CASSLQGAADTQYF. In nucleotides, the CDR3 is TGTGCCAGCAGTTTGCAGGGGGCAGCAGATACGCAGTATTTT.

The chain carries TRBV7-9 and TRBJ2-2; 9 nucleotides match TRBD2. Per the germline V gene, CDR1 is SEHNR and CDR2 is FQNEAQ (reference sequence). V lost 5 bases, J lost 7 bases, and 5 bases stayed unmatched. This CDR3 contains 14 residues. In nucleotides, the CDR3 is TGTGCCAGCAGCCCGCAGCGGGGGGTCGGGGAGCTGTTTTTT. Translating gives CASSPQRGVGELFF. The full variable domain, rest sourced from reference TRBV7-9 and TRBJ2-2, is DTGVSQNPRHKITKRGQNVTFRCDPISEHNRLYWYRQTLGQGPEFLTYFQNEAQLEKSRLLSDRFSAERPKGSFSTLEIQRTEQGDSAMYLCASSPQRGVGELFFGEGSRLTVL.

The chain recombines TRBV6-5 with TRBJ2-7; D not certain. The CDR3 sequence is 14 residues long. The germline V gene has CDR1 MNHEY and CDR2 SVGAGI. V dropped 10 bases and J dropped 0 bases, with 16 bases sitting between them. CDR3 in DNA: TGTGCCACCCTGGGGTTGGGCCGCTCCTACGAGCAGTACTTC. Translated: CATLGLGRSYEQYF.

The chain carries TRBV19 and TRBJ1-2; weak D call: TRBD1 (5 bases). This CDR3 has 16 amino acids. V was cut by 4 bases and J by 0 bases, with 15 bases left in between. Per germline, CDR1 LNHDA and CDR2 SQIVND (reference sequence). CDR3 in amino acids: CASSKGGEGANYGYTF. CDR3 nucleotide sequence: TGTGCCAGTAGTAAAGGCGGGGAAGGGGCTAACTATGGCTACACCTTC.

CDR3 coding DNA: TGTGCCAGCAGCTTAGATCAGGTCCAAGGCGAGCAGTACTTC. Amino acids: CASSLDQVQGEQYF. This chain joins TRBV11-2 and TRBJ2-7, with D unresolved. Germline-derived CDR1 and CDR2 are SGHAT and FQNNGV. The CDR3 has 14 residues. The germline V and J ends were trimmed by 0 bases and 6 bases, with 12 bases remaining between them.

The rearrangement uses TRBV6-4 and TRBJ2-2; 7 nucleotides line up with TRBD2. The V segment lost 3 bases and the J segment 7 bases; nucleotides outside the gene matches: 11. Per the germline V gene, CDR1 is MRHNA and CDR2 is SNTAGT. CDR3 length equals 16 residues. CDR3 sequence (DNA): TGTGCCAGCAGTGAGAACGGGGGGTCCCTCATCGGGGAGCTGTTTTTT. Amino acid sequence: CASSENGGSLIGELFF.

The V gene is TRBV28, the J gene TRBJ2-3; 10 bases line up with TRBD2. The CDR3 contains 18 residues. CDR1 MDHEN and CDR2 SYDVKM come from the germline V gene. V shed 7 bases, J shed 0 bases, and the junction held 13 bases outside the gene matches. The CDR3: CASNPSSSGGVSTDTQYF. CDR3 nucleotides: TGTGCCAGCAACCCTAGTTCTAGCGGGGGAGTTAGCACAGATACGCAGTATTTT.

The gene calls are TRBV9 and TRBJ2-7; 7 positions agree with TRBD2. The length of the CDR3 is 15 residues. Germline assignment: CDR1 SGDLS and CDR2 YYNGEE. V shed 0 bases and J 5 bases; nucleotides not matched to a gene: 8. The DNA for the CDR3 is TGTGCCAGCAGCGTAGCCGGGGAGGGGATCCACGAGCAGTACTTC. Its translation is CASSVAGEGIHEQYF.

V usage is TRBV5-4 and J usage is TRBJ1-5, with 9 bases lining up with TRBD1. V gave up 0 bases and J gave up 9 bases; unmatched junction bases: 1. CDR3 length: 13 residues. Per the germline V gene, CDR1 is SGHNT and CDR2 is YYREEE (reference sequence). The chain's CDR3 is CASSLETGGPQHF. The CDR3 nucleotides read TGTGCCAGCAGCTTGGAGACAGGGGGGCCCCAGCATTTT.